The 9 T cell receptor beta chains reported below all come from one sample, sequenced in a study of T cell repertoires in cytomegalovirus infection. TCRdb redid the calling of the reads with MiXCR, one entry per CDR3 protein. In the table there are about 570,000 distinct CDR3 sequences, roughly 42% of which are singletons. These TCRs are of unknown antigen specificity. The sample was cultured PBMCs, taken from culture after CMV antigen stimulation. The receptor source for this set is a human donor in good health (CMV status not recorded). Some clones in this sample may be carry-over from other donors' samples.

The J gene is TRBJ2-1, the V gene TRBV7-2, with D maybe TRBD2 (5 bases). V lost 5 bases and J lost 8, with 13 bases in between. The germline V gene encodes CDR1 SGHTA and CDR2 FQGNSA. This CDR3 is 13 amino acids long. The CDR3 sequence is CASSINPRDEQFF. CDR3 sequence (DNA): TGTGCCAGCAGCATAAACCCGCGGGATGAGCAGTTCTTC.

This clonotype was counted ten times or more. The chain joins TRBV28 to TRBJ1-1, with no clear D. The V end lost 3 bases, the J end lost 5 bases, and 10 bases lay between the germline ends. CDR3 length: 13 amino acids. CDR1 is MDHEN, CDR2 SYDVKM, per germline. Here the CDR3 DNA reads TGTGCCAGCAGTTTTATGGGGAGTACTGAAGCTTTCTTT. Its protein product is CASSFMGSTEAFF.

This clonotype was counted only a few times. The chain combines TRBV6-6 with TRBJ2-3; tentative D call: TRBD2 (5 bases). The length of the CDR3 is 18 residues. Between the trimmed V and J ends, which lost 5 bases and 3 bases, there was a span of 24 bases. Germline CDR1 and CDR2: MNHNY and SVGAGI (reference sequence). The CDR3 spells CASSDGPLLARATDTQYF. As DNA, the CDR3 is TGTGCCAGCAGTGACGGGCCCCTCCTCGCGAGGGCTACAGATACGCAGTATTTT.

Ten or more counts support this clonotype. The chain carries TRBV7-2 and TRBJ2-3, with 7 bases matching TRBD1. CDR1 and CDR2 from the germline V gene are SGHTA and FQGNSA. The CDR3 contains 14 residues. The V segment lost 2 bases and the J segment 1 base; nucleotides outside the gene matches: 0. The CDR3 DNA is TGTGCCAGCAGCTTACAGGGGGGCACAGATACGCAGTATTTT. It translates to CASSLQGGTDTQYF. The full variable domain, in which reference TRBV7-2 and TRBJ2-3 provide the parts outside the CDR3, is GAGVSQSPSNKVTEKGKDVELRCDPISGHTALYWYRQSLGQGLEFLIYFQGNSAPDKSGLPSDRFSAERTGGSVSTLTIQRTQQEDSAVYLCASSLQGGTDTQYFGPGTRLTVL.

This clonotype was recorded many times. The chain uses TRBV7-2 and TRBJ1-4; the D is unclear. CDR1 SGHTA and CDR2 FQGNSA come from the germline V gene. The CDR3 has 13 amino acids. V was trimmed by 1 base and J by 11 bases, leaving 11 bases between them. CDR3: CASSLVVADKLFF. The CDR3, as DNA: TGTGCCAGCAGCTTAGTGGTAGCGGACAAACTGTTTTTT.

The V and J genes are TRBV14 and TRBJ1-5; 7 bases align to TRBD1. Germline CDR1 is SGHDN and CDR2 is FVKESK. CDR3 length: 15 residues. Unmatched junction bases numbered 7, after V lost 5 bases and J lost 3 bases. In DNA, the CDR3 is TGTGCCAGCAGCAAGGGGGGACAGCACAATCAGCCCCAGCATTTT. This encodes CASSKGGQHNQPQHF.

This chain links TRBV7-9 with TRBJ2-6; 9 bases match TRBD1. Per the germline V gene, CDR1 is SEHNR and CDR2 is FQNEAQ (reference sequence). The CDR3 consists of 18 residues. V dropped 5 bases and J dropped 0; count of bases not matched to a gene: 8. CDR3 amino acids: CASSLTGTGRSGANVLTF. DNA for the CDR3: TGTGCCAGCAGCCTGACCGGGACAGGGCGCTCTGGGGCCAACGTCCTGACTTTC.

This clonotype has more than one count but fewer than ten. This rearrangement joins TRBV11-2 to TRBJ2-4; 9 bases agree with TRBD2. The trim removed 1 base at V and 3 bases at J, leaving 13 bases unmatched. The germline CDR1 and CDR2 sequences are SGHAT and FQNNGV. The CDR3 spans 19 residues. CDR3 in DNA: TGTGCCAGCAGCTTAGGGCTAGCGGGACGAGGACTTGGCAAAAACATTCAGTACTTC. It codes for CASSLGLAGRGLGKNIQYF.

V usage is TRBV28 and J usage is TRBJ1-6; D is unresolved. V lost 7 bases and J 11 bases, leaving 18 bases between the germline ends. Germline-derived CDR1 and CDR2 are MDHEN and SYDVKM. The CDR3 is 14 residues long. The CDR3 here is CASTIGGNGPPLHF. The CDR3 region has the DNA TGTGCCAGCACCATAGGAGGGAATGGCCCACCCCTCCACTTT.